A selection of T cell receptor beta chains follows, all from one sample in a study of identical twins. TCRdb called the 5' RACE reads again in MiXCR, with one record for every CDR3 protein. The table includes hundreds of thousands of distinct CDR3 sequences, roughly 6% detected once. The sequenced material came from naive T cells sorted from blood. The receptors were gathered from a man in his late teens or twenties in good health. Each CDR3 is given without its conserved first and last residue.

v_gene,CDR3aa
TRBV20-1,SARKTRDGTYNEQF
TRBV29-1,SVGQSHQETQY
TRBV29-1,SVSGSYNEQF
TRBV3-1,ASSQDAGYTIY
TRBV4-2,ASSPLGQGQRKQETQY
TRBV10-3,AISIPSPGDKGMNTEAF
TRBV15,ATSRDPSGGITGELF
TRBV15,ASESGTGGVEQF
TRBV5-1,ASSYQSGPGELF
TRBV4-1,ASSQAGLAGVLDTQY
TRBV11-2,ASSSLPGQSAEAF
TRBV29-1,SSAGGAADTQY
TRBV25-1,ASSDQSIDRLHGYT
TRBV29-1,SVEFRSNLAKNIQY
TRBV13,ASSLEREKLF
TRBV20-1,SARYRGETQY
TRBV6-2/TRBV6-3,ASRPPSGRAYEQY
TRBV6-1,ASSTGDRVVPGELF
TRBV25-1,ASRSGDGEKLF
TRBV10-3,AIRSSGRAQETQY
TRBV7-9,ASSLTSLGEQF
TRBV14,ASSQDGPVYGYT
TRBV7-9,ASSSGTLYGYT
TRBV27,ASSLNQGIYGYT
TRBV6-1,ASSDTGLGSQETQY
TRBV28,ASSGVTLHYEQY
TRBV15,ATSRGTSREQF
TRBV27,ASSPRTSHEQF
TRBV7-8,ASSQGAGYTGELF
TRBV7-3,ASSFGTSGSSHYNEQF
TRBV20-1,SASLLAGGYEQF
TRBV7-9,ASSLGSRTGDIQY
TRBV12-3/TRBV12-4,ASSLRLRDGGYT
TRBV12-3/TRBV12-4,ASSRGRIQETQY